The clone carrying this TCR beta chain was seen only a few times. The data were taken from a study of tumor-infiltrating lymphocytes in oesophageal squamous cell carcinoma. Each CDR3 protein is one row after TCRdb ran MiXCR on the PCR reads. The sample holds 15,000 to 20,000 distinct CDR3 sequences, 41% seen once. Trimming removed 4 bases from V and 0 bases from J; junction bases left unmatched: 10. CDR1 is SGHTA, CDR2 FQGNSA, per germline. This CDR3 contains 19 residues. Sequences were obtained from esophageal tumor tissue. The chain has TRBV7-2 and TRBJ2-1; 12 bases fit TRBD2. This sequence originates from a male donor with esophageal squamous cell carcinoma. The DNA of the CDR3 is TGTGCCAGCAGCTACCTAGCGGGAGGGCAACGGAGCTCCTACAATGAGCAGTTCTTC. Protein: CASSYLAGGQRSSYNEQFF.